This passage covers 30 T cell receptor beta chains from one sample sequenced in a study of blood T cell repertoires in COVID-19. Produced via immunoSEQ multiplex PCR; TCRdb's table is partial and in-frame only. Altogether roughly 250,000 clones are present, around four fifths being singletons, with the ten largest covering around 8.9%. The sequenced material came from peripheral blood. Receptors were obtained from a man aged 40-49 years with active or convalescent COVID-19.

V gene TRBV6-5 combines with J gene TRBJ1-2; a possible D gene is TRBD1 (5 bases). The V gene lost 10 bases and the J gene lost 2 bases, with 20 bases spanning the gap. Germline CDR1 and CDR2: MNHEY and SVGAGI. The CDR3 consists of 15 residues. In DNA, the CDR3 is TGTGCCACCCGGGGCGGGGTGAAGGCAAACTATGGCTACACCTTC. It encodes CATRGGVKANYGYTF.

This clone appeared once. J is TRBJ2-3 and V is TRBV11-3; 14 bases fit TRBD2. J lost 2 bases, V lost 5 bases, and 6 bases had no gene match. Germline loops: CDR1 SGHNT, CDR2 YENEEA. This CDR3 comprises 17 residues. The chain's CDR3 is CASSPGTSGGYTDTQYF. The CDR3 nucleotides read TGTGCCAGCAGCCCGGGGACTAGCGGGGGATACACAGATACGCAGTATTTT.

V usage is TRBV3-1 (or the pseudogene TRBV3-2) and J usage is TRBJ2-7; 7 nucleotides align to TRBD1. The V segment lost 8 bases and the J segment 6 bases; nucleotides outside the gene matches: 10. The CDR3 sequence is 13 residues long. In germline, CDR1 is LGHDT, CDR2 YNNKEL (reference sequence). The CDR3 region is CASSDRVQGEQYF. Written as DNA, the CDR3 is TGTGCCAGCTCCGACAGGGTACAGGGCGAGCAGTACTTC.

V and J are TRBV3-1 (or the pseudogene TRBV3-2) and TRBJ2-2, with a possible D match to TRBD2 (6 bases). V lost 1 base to trimming and J lost 5 bases, with 14 bases between them. The CDR3 spans 16 residues. The V gene's germline CDR1 is LGHDT and CDR2 YNNKEL (reference sequence). CDR3 loop: CASSQGGIGRTGELFF. The CDR3, as DNA: TGTGCCAGCAGCCAAGGCGGGATAGGGAGGACCGGGGAGCTGTTTTTT.

The chain's CDR3 is CASGLVTQGPTTNYGYTF. DNA for the CDR3: TGTGCTAGTGGTTTGGTAACCCAGGGGCCAACTACTAACTATGGCTACACCTTC. The rearrangement uses TRBV12-5 and TRBJ1-2; TRBD1 is a possible D gene (6 bases). Germline CDR1 is LGHNT and CDR2 is FRNRAP. This CDR3 region has 18 residues. The V gene lost 0 bases and the J gene lost 0 bases, with 17 bases spanning the gap. The variable domain in full, completed from reference TRBV12-5 and TRBJ1-2, reads DARVTQTPRHKVTEMGQEVTMRCQPILGHNTVFWYRQTMMQGLELLAYFRNRAPLDDSGMPKDRFSAEMPDATLATLKIQPSEPRDSAVYFCASGLVTQGPTTNYGYTFGSGTRLTVV.

The chain carries TRBV7-8 and TRBJ1-2; D remains unclear. The V gene's germline CDR1 is SGHVS and CDR2 FQNEAQ. The CDR3 runs 12 residues. V was cut by 1 base and J by 8 bases, with 8 bases left in between. Here the CDR3 reads CASSLDRGGYTF. DNA of the CDR3: TGTGCCAGCAGCTTAGATCGAGGCGGCTACACCTTC.

This chain connects TRBV5-8 to TRBJ2-5; 8 nucleotides align to TRBD1. The CDR3 spans 16 residues. Germline V gives CDR1 SGHTS, CDR2 YDEGEE. V was pared by 6 bases and J by 1 base, with 11 bases of the junction left unmatched. CDR3 in DNA: TGTGCCAGCACCCCCGCCGTGACAGGGGCCCAAGAGACCCAGTACTTC. This sequence encodes CASTPAVTGAQETQYF.

V and J are TRBV7-3 and TRBJ2-1; TRBD1 agrees at 9 bases. The CDR3 covers 15 residues. The J segment lost 7 bases and the V segment lost 2 bases, leaving 6 bases of the junction unmatched. Germline loops: CDR1 SGHTA, CDR2 FQGTGA. The CDR3 sequence is CASSLDGQGFNEQFF. CDR3 coding DNA: TGTGCCAGCAGCTTAGATGGACAGGGGTTTAATGAGCAGTTCTTC.

This chain uses TRBV5-8 with TRBJ1-1; 8 bases are a match to TRBD1. This CDR3 region has 14 residues. With V trimmed by 0 bases and J by 4 bases, 2 bases remained unmatched. CDR1 is SGHTS, CDR2 YDEGEE, per germline. The CDR3 here is CASSLETGATEAFF. For the CDR3, the DNA is TGTGCCAGCAGCTTGGAGACAGGGGCCACTGAAGCTTTCTTT.

This chain joins TRBV19 and TRBJ1-1; possibly TRBD1 for D (6 bases). The CDR3 has 13 amino acids. V was trimmed by 8 bases and J by 4 bases, leaving 14 bases between them. From germline, CDR1 is LNHDA and CDR2 SQIVND (reference sequence). The CDR3 DNA reads TGTGCCAGTTTCCGAACAGGGAGCACTGAAGCTTTCTTT. Translated, it gives CASFRTGSTEAFF.

This chain joins TRBV7-2 and TRBJ2-7, with 12 bases aligning to TRBD2. With 0 bases clipped from V and 3 bases from J, the junction kept 3 bases outside the gene matches. The CDR3 has 16 residues. CDR1 is SGHTA and CDR2 is FQGNSA in the germline V gene. DNA for the CDR3: TGTGCCAGCAGCTTAGCCCTGACTAGCGGGAGCTACGAGCAGTACTTC. Protein sequence: CASSLALTSGSYEQYF.

The rearrangement joins TRBV2 to TRBJ2-5; D unresolved. The CDR3 is made up of 13 amino acids. The V gene lost 5 bases and the J gene lost 2 bases, with 9 bases spanning the gap. CDR1 is SNHLY and CDR2 is FYNNEI in the germline V gene. The CDR3 DNA is TGTGCCAGCAGTAGAGAAAGACAAGAGACCCAGTACTTC. Residues: CASSRERQETQYF.

The gene calls are TRBV20-1 and TRBJ1-2; weak D call: TRBD1 (5 bases). Trimming cost V 3 bases and J 3 bases, with 20 bases left between them. Germline values: CDR1 DFQATT, CDR2 SNEGSKA (reference sequence). CDR3 size: 16 residues. This chain's CDR3 is CSASTPLQATDYGYTF. CDR3 DNA sequence: TGCAGTGCTAGTACCCCCCTACAGGCTACGGACTATGGCTACACCTTC.

The table lists this clone with a count of one. The V gene is TRBV6-8, the J gene TRBJ2-5; possible D gene TRBD1, 6 bases. The CDR3 extends over 12 amino acids. The germline CDR1 and CDR2 sequences are MNHGY and SAAAGT. V lost 6 bases and J lost 9, with 14 bases in between. CDR3 amino acids: CASSGQHTAQYF. The CDR3 DNA sequence: TGTGCCAGCAGCGGACAGCACACAGCCCAGTACTTC.

With regard to this clone: The sample carries other DNA sequences with the same CDR3. The chain uses TRBV30 and TRBJ2-7, with unresolved D. The CDR3 sequence is 17 residues long. Germline V lookup: CDR1 GTSNPN, CDR2 SVGIG (reference sequence). V was cut by 3 bases and J by 3 bases, with 24 bases left in between. CDR3 coding DNA: TGTGCCTGGAGACGGATCTACTCCCCCTTGACAATCTACGAGCAGTACTTC. Translating it yields CAWRRIYSPLTIYEQYF.

This clone came up a few times. The rearrangement links TRBV4-1 to TRBJ1-1; D is unresolved. The V and J ends lost 3 bases and 11 bases respectively, with 13 bases between them. Looked up from germline, CDR1 is MGHRA and CDR2 is YSYEKL. The CDR3 runs to 12 residues. The CDR3 here is CASSHGNSGAFF. For the CDR3, the DNA is TGCGCCAGCAGCCACGGGAACTCGGGTGCTTTCTTT.

Details on this clone: The junction differs from germline at one of its ends, possibly a read error. The V and J genes are TRBV2 and TRBJ2-1; D not certain. The CDR3 extends over 13 amino acids. Germline V gives CDR1 SNHLY, CDR2 FYNNEI. The CDR3 DNA is TGCGCCAGCAGTGAATTGGAGAACGGTAGGCAGTTCTTC. It encodes CASSELENGRQFF. The complete variable domain, with remaining parts taken from reference TRBV2 and TRBJ2-1, reads EPEVTQTPSHQVTQMGQEVILRCVPISNHLYFYWYRQILGQKVEFLVSFYNNEISEKSEIFDDQFSVERPDGSNFTLKIRSTKLEDSAMYFCASSELENGRQFFGPGTRLTVL.

The rearrangement joins TRBV7-8 to TRBJ1-2; the D gene is possibly TRBD1 (5 bases). Trimming cost V 5 bases and J 4 bases, with 11 bases left between them. The CDR3 is made up of 13 amino acids. The germline CDR1 and CDR2 sequences are SGHVS and FQNEAQ. The CDR3 is CASSPGQSYGYTF. CDR3 DNA: TGTGCCAGCAGCCCCGGACAAAGCTATGGCTACACCTTC.

This chain connects TRBV7-8 to TRBJ1-1; 9 positions match TRBD1. Losses at the gene ends were 3 bases for V and 2 bases for J; bases not matched to a gene: 4. The length of the CDR3 is 15 residues. CDR1 is SGHVS and CDR2 is FQNEAQ in the germline V gene. CDR3 amino acids: CASSFNTGGNTEAFF. For the CDR3, the DNA is TGTGCCAGCAGCTTTAATACAGGGGGCAACACTGAAGCTTTCTTT.

The rearrangement links TRBV20-1 to TRBJ2-3; 8 bases are shared with TRBD1. This CDR3 is 14 amino acids long. Germline loops: CDR1 DFQATT, CDR2 SNEGSKA (reference sequence). V was clipped by 3 bases and J by 3 bases; unmatched bases: 5. CDR3 sequence (DNA): TGCAGTGCTAGTGGACAGGGAACGACAGATACGCAGTATTTT. Translating it yields CSASGQGTTDTQYF.

This clone is a singleton in its sample. The V call is TRBV30, the J call TRBJ2-2, with D perhaps matching TRBD1 (5 bases). The CDR3 is 14 residues long. Germline assignment: CDR1 GTSNPN and CDR2 SVGIG (reference sequence). V lost 8 bases and J 0 bases, leaving 13 bases between the germline ends. CDR3 amino acids: CAGAQESNTGELFF. The CDR3 region has the DNA TGTGCCGGTGCACAGGAGTCGAACACCGGGGAGCTGTTTTTT. The variable domain in full, with the rest retrieved from reference TRBV30 and TRBJ2-2, is SQTIHQWPATLVQPVGSPLSLECTVEGTSNPNLYWYRQAAGRGLQLLFYSVGIGQISSEVPQNLSASRPQDRQFILSSKKLLLSDSGFYLCAGAQESNTGELFFGEGSRLTVL.

The count of this clone is one. The chain uses TRBV30 and TRBJ1-1; D gene unclear. This CDR3 contains 12 residues. The V end lost 4 bases, the J end lost 2 bases, and 8 bases lay between the germline ends. Germline V gives CDR1 GTSNPN, CDR2 SVGIG (reference sequence). The CDR3 sequence is CAWNSYNTEAFF. CDR3 in DNA: TGTGCCTGGAACAGCTATAACACTGAAGCTTTCTTT.

This clone has just one count. This chain links TRBV3-1 (or the pseudogene TRBV3-2) with TRBJ1-6, with D uncertain. Trimming shortened V by 5 bases and J by 5 bases, and 13 bases separated the two germline ends. Germline CDR1 is LGHDT and CDR2 is YNNKEL (reference sequence). The CDR3 runs to 15 residues. The CDR3 reads CASSWLIHHNSPLHF. DNA for the CDR3: TGTGCCAGCAGCTGGCTCATACATCATAATTCACCCCTCCACTTT.

The chain uses TRBV2 and TRBJ2-7; a possible D gene is TRBD1 (5 bases). The CDR3 spans 12 residues. With 8 bases removed from V and 1 base from J, the gap between germline ends came to 9 bases. CDR1 is SNHLY and CDR2 is FYNNEI in the germline V gene. The CDR3 loop reads CASLDISYEQYF. The DNA of the CDR3 is TGTGCCAGCTTGGACATATCCTACGAGCAGTACTTC.

The chain joins TRBV19 to TRBJ2-3; 9 positions match TRBD2. Per germline, CDR1 LNHDA and CDR2 SQIVND (reference sequence). This CDR3 region has 17 residues. With 3 bases clipped from V and 1 base from J, the junction kept 8 bases outside the gene matches. The chain's CDR3 is CASSMRTTSGRTDTQYF. CDR3 bases: TGTGCCAGTAGTATGCGGACAACTAGCGGGCGCACAGATACGCAGTATTTT. Together with reference TRBV19 and TRBJ2-3, the CDR3 gives the full variable domain: DGGITQSPKYLFRKEGQNVTLSCEQNLNHDAMYWYRQDPGQGLRLIYYSQIVNDFQKGDIAEGYSVSREKKESFPLTVTSAQKNPTAFYLCASSMRTTSGRTDTQYFGPGTRLTVL.

The chain joins TRBV28 to TRBJ1-1, with TRBD1 matching 7 bases. The J segment lost 1 base and the V segment lost 6 bases, leaving 8 bases of the junction unmatched. CDR1 and CDR2 (germline): MDHEN, SYDVKM. This CDR3 has 15 amino acids. CDR3 in amino acids: CASSRVDRRNTEAFF. The CDR3 coding sequence is TGTGCCAGCAGCCGTGTGGACAGGCGGAACACTGAAGCTTTCTTT. The full variable domain, in which reference TRBV28 and TRBJ1-1 provide the parts outside the CDR3, is DVKVTQSSRYLVKRTGEKVFLECVQDMDHENMFWYRQDPGLGLRLIYFSYDVKMKEKGDIPEGYSVSREKKERFSLILESASTNQTSMYLCASSRVDRRNTEAFFGQGTRLTVV.

The chain couples TRBV5-1 to TRBJ1-3, with D unresolved. CDR1 is SGHRS, CDR2 YFSETQ, per germline. The CDR3 covers 14 residues. Trimming stripped 1 base from V and 3 bases from J, with 8 bases between. The CDR3 loop is CASSLTEGGNTIYF. The CDR3 DNA reads TGCGCCAGCAGCTTGACAGAGGGTGGAAACACCATATATTTT. Combining the CDR3 with reference TRBV5-1 and TRBJ1-3 gives the whole variable domain KAGVTQTPRYLIKTRGQQVTLSCSPISGHRSVSWYQQTPGQGLQFLFEYFSETQRNKGNFPGRFSGRQFSNSRSEMNVSTLELGDSALYLCASSLTEGGNTIYFGEGSWLTVV.

The V and J genes are TRBV3-1 (or the pseudogene TRBV3-2) and TRBJ2-1; 12 bases match TRBD2. With 3 bases clipped from V and 7 bases from J, the junction kept 10 bases outside the gene matches. The CDR3 has 17 residues. The germline CDR1 and CDR2 sequences are LGHDT and YNNKEL (reference sequence). The CDR3 DNA sequence: TGTGCCAGCAGCCAGGGGGGCCTAGCGGGAGGGCCTAATGAGCAGTTCTTC. This codes for CASSQGGLAGGPNEQFF.

The chain employs TRBV7-2 and TRBJ2-2; 14 bases line up with TRBD2. The CDR3 has 17 residues. The germline CDR1 and CDR2 sequences are SGHTA and FQGNSA. Trimming cost V 1 base and J 5 bases; bases outside gene matches: 3. In DNA, the CDR3 is TGTGCCAGCAGCTTAGTCGGGACTAGCGGGGGAACCGGGGAGCTGTTTTTT. Translation: CASSLVGTSGGTGELFF.

CDR3 residues: CASSELGANTQYF. The CDR3 DNA reads TGCGCCAGCAGTGAGTTGGGAGCAAATACGCAGTATTTT. V gene TRBV10-1 combines with J gene TRBJ2-3, with D possibly being TRBD2 (5 bases). This CDR3 is 13 amino acids long. V lost 1 base and J lost 7, with 9 bases in between. Germline lookup yields CDR1 WNHNN and CDR2 SYGVQD (reference sequence).